The clone carrying this T cell receptor beta chain was detected only once. In the original analysis: Amplified reference gene primers provided the basis for estimating nucleated cell counts. Clones were read by immunoSEQ multiplex PCR, and TCRdb kept only the in-frame ones, dropping some. That table furnishes V, J and clone size, whereas the DNA furnished D and trimming. The data contain about 150,000 clones, 70% to 90% of them singletons. This record comes from a study of blood T cell repertoires in COVID-19. Study summary: PBMCs, B-cell-depleted T cells, or T cells provided the cDNA or gDNA that made up the material.

The CDR3 is 22 amino acids. In germline, CDR1 is SQVTM, CDR2 ANQGSEA. V dropped 0 bases and J dropped 2 bases, with 34 bases sitting between them. The origin of this receptor is a man between 60 and 75 years old with active or convalescent COVID-19. Specimen: peripheral blood. This rearrangement joins TRBV29-1 to TRBJ2-5, with D possibly matching TRBD2 (6 bases). CDR3 amino acids: CSVEDPDRTSSFSTRSQETQYF. Written as DNA, the CDR3 is TGCAGCGTTGAAGATCCGGACCGCACCTCGAGCTTTTCGACTAGATCACAAGAGACCCAGTACTTC.